One sample yielded the 21 T cell receptor beta chains listed below, sequenced in a study of control samples from healthy donors and cancer patients. This table comes from immunoSEQ multiplex PCR, and its TCRdb copy is limited to in-frame clones, with some not included. The sample has fewer than 95,000 clones, approximately 86% seen once. The material sequenced was blood. Receptors were obtained from a man aged 25-40 years in good health.

The sample holds a few counts of this clone. V is TRBV28 and J is TRBJ1-1; 8 bases are a match to TRBD1. CDR1 MDHEN and CDR2 SYDVKM come from the germline V gene. J was trimmed by 7 bases and V by 4 bases; bases with no gene match: 8. The CDR3 loop spans 14 amino acids. CDR3 sequence: CASSSGQGNFEAFF. The CDR3, as DNA: TGTGCCAGCAGTTCTGGACAGGGTAACTTTGAAGCTTTCTTT.

Here the CDR3 DNA reads TGTGCCAGTAGTATAGATTGGACAGATACGCAGTATTTT. It is translated as CASSIDWTDTQYF. J is TRBJ2-3 and V is TRBV19; D is unclear. The CDR3 has 13 amino acids. Trimming shortened V by 0 bases and J by 3 bases, and 4 bases separated the two germline ends. Germline V CDR1 and CDR2: LNHDA, SQIVND (reference sequence). The entire variable domain, with the rest obtained from reference TRBV19 and TRBJ2-3, is as follows: DGGITQSPKYLFRKEGQNVTLSCEQNLNHDAMYWYRQDPGQGLRLIYYSQIVNDFQKGDIAEGYSVSREKKESFPLTVTSAQKNPTAFYLCASSIDWTDTQYFGPGTRLTVL.

J is TRBJ1-1 and V is TRBV7-2, with no clear D. The CDR3 loop spans 14 amino acids. The germline V and J ends were trimmed by 5 bases and 5 bases, with 15 bases remaining between them. Germline V gene sequence: CDR1 SGHTA, CDR2 FQGNSA. Here the CDR3 DNA reads TGTGCCAGCAGCCCGGCGGCGGGGTTGACTGAAGCTTTCTTT. The encoded protein is CASSPAAGLTEAFF.

This clone was recorded only once. CDR3 DNA sequence: TGTGCCAGCAGCCCCGACCGGGACAGGGGTTTGGGCACTGAAGCTTTCTTT. Translated, it gives CASSPDRDRGLGTEAFF. The chain links TRBV5-5 to TRBJ1-1, with TRBD1 matching 10 bases. Germline V gene data show CDR1 as SGHKS and CDR2 as YYEKEE (reference sequence). V gave up 4 bases and J gave up 4 bases; unmatched junction bases: 13. This CDR3 comprises 17 residues.

This clone has more than one count but fewer than ten. The V and J genes are TRBV27 and TRBJ2-7; 9 bases match TRBD1. This CDR3 is built from 11 residues. Germline CDR1 reads MNHEY; CDR2 reads SMNVEV (reference sequence). The V gene end was trimmed by 5 bases and the J gene end by 12 bases; junction bases not matched to a gene: 5. The CDR3 DNA follows: TGTGCCAGCAGTCTAGGACAGGGGCTGTACTTC. Its translation: CASSLGQGLYF.

This clone was seen just once. The chain joins TRBV7-9 to TRBJ2-6; tentative D call: TRBD2 (6 bases). V was cut by 5 bases and J by 0 bases, with 11 bases left in between. Germline V lookup: CDR1 SEHNR, CDR2 FQNEAQ (reference sequence). This CDR3 is 16 amino acids long. The CDR3 DNA follows: TGTGCCAGCAGCCGGGACTTAAGCTCTGGGGCCAACGTCCTGACTTTC. Translating it yields CASSRDLSSGANVLTF.

Details on this clone: The same CDR3 arises from other DNA sequences in this sample as well. The chain uses TRBV7-3 and TRBJ2-2; 7 bases align to TRBD1. The CDR3 is made up of 13 amino acids. Trimming cost V 5 bases and J 7 bases; bases outside gene matches: 4. Germline assignment: CDR1 SGHTA and CDR2 FQGTGA. DNA for the CDR3: TGTGCCAGCAGCCCGACAGGGCGCGGGGAGCTGTTTTTT. Translating gives CASSPTGRGELFF. The full variable domain, with the rest looked up from reference TRBV7-3 and TRBJ2-2, is GAGVSQTPSNKVTEKGKYVELRCDPISGHTALYWYRQSLGQGPEFLIYFQGTGAADDSGLPNDRFFAVRPEGSVSTLKIQRTERGDSAVYLCASSPTGRGELFFGEGSRLTVL.

This clone showed up many times. The rearrangement links TRBV7-9 to TRBJ2-3, with 8 bases identical to TRBD2. CDR3 length equals 15 residues. Germline values: CDR1 SEHNR, CDR2 FQNEAQ (reference sequence). Trimming cost V 5 bases and J 3 bases; bases outside gene matches: 7. The CDR3 nucleotides are TGTGCCAGCAGCGCGGCTAGCGGGTTTACAGATACGCAGTATTTT. Translation gives CASSAASGFTDTQYF.

The table lists this clone with a few counts. The CDR3 protein is CASSPGQNSYEQYF. CDR3 nucleotide sequence: TGTGCCAGCAGCCCGGGACAGAACTCCTACGAGCAGTACTTC. The chain has TRBV7-6 and TRBJ2-7; TRBD1 aligns across 7 bases. With 5 bases clipped from V and 0 bases from J, the junction kept 4 bases outside the gene matches. The CDR3 spans 14 residues. Per the germline V gene, CDR1 is SGHVS and CDR2 is FNYEAQ.

The CDR3 reads CASSYVRGKEETQYF. The CDR3 region has the DNA TGTGCCAGCAGTTACGTTCGGGGTAAGGAGGAGACCCAGTACTTC. V and J are TRBV6-2 or TRBV6-3 and TRBJ2-5; D is possibly TRBD2 (5 bases). Trimming left V 2 bases short and J 5 bases short, with 15 bases between. CDR3 length: 15 amino acids. CDR1 MNHEY and CDR2 SVGEGT come from the germline V gene.

The sample holds one count of this clone. This sequence joins TRBV3-1 (or the pseudogene TRBV3-2) and TRBJ2-5, with 7 bases aligning to TRBD2. The germline V gene has CDR1 LGHDT and CDR2 YNNKEL (reference sequence). The CDR3 consists of 17 residues. The V gene end was trimmed by 1 base and the J gene end by 2 bases; junction bases not matched to a gene: 10. The CDR3: CASSQVEFGGGQETQYF. DNA of the CDR3: TGTGCCAGCAGCCAAGTAGAGTTCGGCGGGGGTCAAGAGACCCAGTACTTC.

The genes are TRBV5-8 and TRBJ2-7, with D unresolved. Per germline, CDR1 SGHTS and CDR2 YDEGEE. The V gene lost 0 bases and the J gene lost 3 bases, with 7 bases spanning the gap. The CDR3 consists of 13 residues. CDR3 region: CASSLAEGYEQYV. CDR3 bases: TGTGCCAGCAGCTTGGCCGAAGGCTACGAGCAGTACGTC.

The chain combines TRBV9 with TRBJ2-1; TRBD2 agrees at 7 bases. The CDR3 is 18 amino acids. Germline V gene sequence: CDR1 SGDLS, CDR2 YYNGEE. J lost 3 bases, V lost 0 bases, and 12 bases had no gene match. The CDR3 DNA is TGTGCCAGCAGCGTAGGGTCTGGGCGGGGGACGATCTACAATGAGCAGTTCTTC. Its protein product is CASSVGSGRGTIYNEQFF.

This clone was seen a single time. The V and J genes are TRBV7-9 and TRBJ2-1; D uncertain. CDR1 and CDR2 from the germline V gene are SEHNR and FQNEAQ (reference sequence). CDR3 length: 17 residues. V dropped 5 bases and J dropped 3 bases, with 20 bases sitting between them. DNA for the CDR3: TGTGCCAGCAGCCAACCTCTCGTGGCGGTCAGCTACAATGAGCAGTTCTTC. It yields the protein CASSQPLVAVSYNEQFF.

The chain couples TRBV2 to TRBJ2-5; D is unresolved. There are 14 residues in the CDR3. Germline CDR1 SNHLY, CDR2 FYNNEI. The V gene lost 4 bases and the J gene lost 4 bases, with 13 bases spanning the gap. CDR3 sequence reads: CASSGVFKLETQYF. CDR3 DNA: TGTGCCAGCAGTGGAGTCTTCAAATTAGAGACCCAGTACTTC.

There are a few counts of this clone. The DNA of the CDR3 is TGTGCCAGCAGCAAAGGGATAAGGGCGGTTACAGGGTACGAGCAGTACGTC. Protein product: CASSKGIRAVTGYEQYV. J is TRBJ2-7 and V is TRBV21-1; the table's D call TRBD1 went unverified against the DNA. TRBV21-1 is tagged as a pseudogene. The CDR3 consists of 17 residues.

This rearrangement joins TRBV6-1 to TRBJ1-5, with no clear D. Germline loops: CDR1 MNHNS, CDR2 SASEGT. CDR3 length: 14 residues. Trimming left V 3 bases short and J 3 bases short, with 9 bases between. CDR3: CASSEAVHNQPQHF. DNA for the CDR3: TGTGCCAGCAGTGAGGCAGTCCACAATCAGCCCCAGCATTTT.

The chain carries TRBV29-1 and TRBJ2-7; no firm D call. CDR1 SQVTM and CDR2 ANQGSEA come from the germline V gene. This CDR3 spans 12 amino acids. V lost 4 bases, J lost 2 bases, and 9 bases lay in between. CDR3: CSVVLGPYEQYF. CDR3 coding DNA: TGCAGCGTTGTCCTGGGCCCCTACGAGCAGTACTTC.

The chain employs TRBV2 and TRBJ1-6; 7 nucleotides line up with TRBD1. Germline assignment: CDR1 SNHLY and CDR2 FYNNEI. The CDR3 length is 14 residues. The V and J ends lost 6 bases and 7 bases, in that order; junction bases with no gene match: 6. The CDR3 DNA is TGTGCCAGCAGCCCCGGGACAGCAAATTCACCCCTCCACTTT. Translating it yields CASSPGTANSPLHF.

V and J are TRBV3-1 (or the pseudogene TRBV3-2) and TRBJ2-3; D is perhaps TRBD2 (6 bases). The V and J ends lost 1 base and 0 bases respectively, with 8 bases between them. This CDR3 is built from 15 residues. Germline CDR1 reads LGHDT; CDR2 reads YNNKEL (reference sequence). The CDR3 here is CASSQGGTSTDTQYF. In nucleotides, the CDR3 is TGTGCCAGCAGCCAAGGCGGGACCAGCACAGATACGCAGTATTTT.

The chain uses TRBV27 and TRBJ1-2; D is unclear. Germline V CDR1 and CDR2: MNHEY, SMNVEV (reference sequence). The CDR3 contains 14 residues. With 3 bases removed from V and 3 bases from J, the gap between germline ends came to 11 bases. The CDR3 sequence is CASSFRATHYGYTF. DNA for the CDR3: TGTGCCAGCAGTTTTAGAGCCACACACTATGGCTACACCTTC.